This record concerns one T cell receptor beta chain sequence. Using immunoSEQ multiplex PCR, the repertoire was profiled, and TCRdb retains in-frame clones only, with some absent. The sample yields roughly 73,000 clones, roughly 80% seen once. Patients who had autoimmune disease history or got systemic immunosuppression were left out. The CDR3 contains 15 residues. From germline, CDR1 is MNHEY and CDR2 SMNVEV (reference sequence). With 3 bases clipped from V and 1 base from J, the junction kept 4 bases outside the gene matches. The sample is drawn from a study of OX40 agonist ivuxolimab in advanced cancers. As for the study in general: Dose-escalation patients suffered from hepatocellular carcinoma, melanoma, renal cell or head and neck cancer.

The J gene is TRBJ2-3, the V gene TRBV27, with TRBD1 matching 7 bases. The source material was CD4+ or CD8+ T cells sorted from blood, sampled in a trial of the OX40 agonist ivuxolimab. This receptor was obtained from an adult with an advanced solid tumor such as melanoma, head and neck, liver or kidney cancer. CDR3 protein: CASSLGTDGTDTQYF. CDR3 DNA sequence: TGTGCCAGCAGTTTGGGGACAGACGGCACAGATACGCAGTATTTT.